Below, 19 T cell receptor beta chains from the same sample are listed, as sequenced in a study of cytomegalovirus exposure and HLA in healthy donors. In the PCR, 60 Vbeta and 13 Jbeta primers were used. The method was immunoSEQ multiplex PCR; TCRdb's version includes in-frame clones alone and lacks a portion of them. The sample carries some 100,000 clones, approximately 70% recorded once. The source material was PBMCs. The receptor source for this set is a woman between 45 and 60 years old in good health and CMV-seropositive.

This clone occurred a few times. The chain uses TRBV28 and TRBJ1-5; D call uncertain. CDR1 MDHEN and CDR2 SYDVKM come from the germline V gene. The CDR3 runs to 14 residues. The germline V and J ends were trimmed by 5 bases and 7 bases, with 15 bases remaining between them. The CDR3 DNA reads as TGTGCCAGCAGTCCTCTAACAGCTTTCCAGCCCCAGCATTTT. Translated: CASSPLTAFQPQHF.

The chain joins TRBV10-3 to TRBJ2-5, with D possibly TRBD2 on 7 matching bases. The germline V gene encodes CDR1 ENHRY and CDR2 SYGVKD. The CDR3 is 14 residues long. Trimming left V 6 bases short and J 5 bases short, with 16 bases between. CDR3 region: CAISGGGARETQYF. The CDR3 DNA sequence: TGTGCCATCAGCGGAGGGGGGGCTCGGGAGACCCAGTACTTC.

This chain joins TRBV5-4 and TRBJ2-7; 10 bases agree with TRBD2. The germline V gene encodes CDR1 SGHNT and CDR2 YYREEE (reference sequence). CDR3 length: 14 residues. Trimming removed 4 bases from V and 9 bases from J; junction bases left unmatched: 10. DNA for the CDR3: TGTGCCAGCAGCCCTAGCGGGAGAGGGTCGGGGCAGTACTTC. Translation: CASSPSGRGSGQYF.

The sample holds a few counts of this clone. The CDR3 region is CASRVQAGAYNEQFF. In DNA form, the CDR3 reads TGTGCCAGTAGGGTACAAGCGGGAGCCTACAATGAGCAGTTCTTC. The rearrangement links TRBV19 to TRBJ2-1, with TRBD2 identical over 8 bases. The CDR3 runs 15 residues. Germline values: CDR1 LNHDA, CDR2 SQIVND (reference sequence). The V and J ends lost 6 bases and 2 bases, in that order; junction bases with no gene match: 6.

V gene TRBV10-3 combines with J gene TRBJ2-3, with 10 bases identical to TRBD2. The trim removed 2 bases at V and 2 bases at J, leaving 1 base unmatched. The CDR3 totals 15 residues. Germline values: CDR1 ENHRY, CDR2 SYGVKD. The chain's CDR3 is CAISEGLAATDTQYF. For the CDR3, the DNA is TGTGCCATCAGTGAGGGACTAGCGGCCACAGATACGCAGTATTTT.

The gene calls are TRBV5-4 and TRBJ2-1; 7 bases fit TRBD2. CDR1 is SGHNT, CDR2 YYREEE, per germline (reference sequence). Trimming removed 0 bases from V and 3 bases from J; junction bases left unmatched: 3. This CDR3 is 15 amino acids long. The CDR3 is CASSLGSGNYNEQFF. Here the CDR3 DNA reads TGTGCCAGCAGCTTGGGGAGCGGGAACTACAATGAGCAGTTCTTC.

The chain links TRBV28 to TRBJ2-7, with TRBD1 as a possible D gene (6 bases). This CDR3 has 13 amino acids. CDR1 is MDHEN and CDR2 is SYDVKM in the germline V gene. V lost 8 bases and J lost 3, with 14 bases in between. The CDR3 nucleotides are TGTGCCAGCGTCAGGGGCCAAAGCTACGAGCAGTACTTC. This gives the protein CASVRGQSYEQYF.

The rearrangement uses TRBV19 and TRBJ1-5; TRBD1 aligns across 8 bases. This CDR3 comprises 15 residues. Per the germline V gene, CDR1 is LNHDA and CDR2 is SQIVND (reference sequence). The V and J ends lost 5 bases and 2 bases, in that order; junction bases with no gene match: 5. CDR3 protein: CASSPGTGGNQPQHF. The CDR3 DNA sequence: TGTGCCAGTAGTCCCGGGACAGGTGGCAATCAGCCCCAGCATTTT. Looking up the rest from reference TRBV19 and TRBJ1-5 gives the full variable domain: DGGITQSPKYLFRKEGQNVTLSCEQNLNHDAMYWYRQDPGQGLRLIYYSQIVNDFQKGDIAEGYSVSREKKESFPLTVTSAQKNPTAFYLCASSPGTGGNQPQHFGDGTRLSIL.

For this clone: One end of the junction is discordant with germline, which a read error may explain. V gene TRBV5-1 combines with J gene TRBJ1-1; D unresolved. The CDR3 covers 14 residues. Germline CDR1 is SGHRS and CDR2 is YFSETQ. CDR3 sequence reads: CASSPEGRNAEAFF. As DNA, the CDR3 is TGCGCCAGCAGCCCTGAGGGAAGGAACGCTGAAGCTTTCTTT.

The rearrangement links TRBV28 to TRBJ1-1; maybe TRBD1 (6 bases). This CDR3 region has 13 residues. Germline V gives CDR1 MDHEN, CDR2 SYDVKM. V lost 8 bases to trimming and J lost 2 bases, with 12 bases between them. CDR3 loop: CASGTRINTEAFF. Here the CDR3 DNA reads TGTGCCAGCGGGACAAGGATAAACACTGAAGCTTTCTTT.

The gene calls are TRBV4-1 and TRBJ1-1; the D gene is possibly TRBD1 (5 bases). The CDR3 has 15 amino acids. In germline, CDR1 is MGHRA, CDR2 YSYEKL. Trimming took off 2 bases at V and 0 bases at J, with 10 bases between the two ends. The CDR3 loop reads CASSQLTAVNTEAFF. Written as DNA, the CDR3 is TGCGCCAGCAGCCAACTGACAGCTGTGAACACTGAAGCTTTCTTT.

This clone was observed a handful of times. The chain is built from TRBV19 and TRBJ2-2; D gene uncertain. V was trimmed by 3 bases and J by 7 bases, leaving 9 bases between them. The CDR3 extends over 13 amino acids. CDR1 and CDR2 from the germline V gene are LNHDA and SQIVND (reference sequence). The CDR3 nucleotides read TGTGCCAGTAGTATCATTGAGGTCGGGGAGCTGTTTTTT. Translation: CASSIIEVGELFF.

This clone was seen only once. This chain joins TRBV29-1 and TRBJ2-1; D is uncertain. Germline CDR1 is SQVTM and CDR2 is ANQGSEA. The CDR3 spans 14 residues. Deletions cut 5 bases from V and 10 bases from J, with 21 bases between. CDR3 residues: CSVKPPVGSGEQFF. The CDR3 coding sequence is TGCAGCGTTAAACCTCCGGTCGGGTCTGGAGAGCAGTTCTTC.

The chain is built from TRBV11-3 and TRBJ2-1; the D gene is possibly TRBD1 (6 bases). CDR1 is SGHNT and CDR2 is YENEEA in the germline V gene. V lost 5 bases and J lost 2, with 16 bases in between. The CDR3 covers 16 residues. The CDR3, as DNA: TGTGCCAGCAGCGAGTGGGGTCGGACAGCCTACAATGAGCAGTTCTTC. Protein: CASSEWGRTAYNEQFF. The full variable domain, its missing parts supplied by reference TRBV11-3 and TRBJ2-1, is EAGVVQSPRYKIIEKKQPVAFWCNPISGHNTLYWYLQNLGQGPELLIRYENEEAVDDSQLPKDRFSAERLKGVDSTLKIQPAELGDSAVYLCASSEWGRTAYNEQFFGPGTRLTVL.

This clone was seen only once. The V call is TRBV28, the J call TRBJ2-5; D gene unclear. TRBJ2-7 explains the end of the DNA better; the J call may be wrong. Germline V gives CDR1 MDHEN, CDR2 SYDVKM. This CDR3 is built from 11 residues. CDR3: CASISPYEQYF. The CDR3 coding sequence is TGTGCCAGTATAAGTCCTTACGAGCAGTACTTC.

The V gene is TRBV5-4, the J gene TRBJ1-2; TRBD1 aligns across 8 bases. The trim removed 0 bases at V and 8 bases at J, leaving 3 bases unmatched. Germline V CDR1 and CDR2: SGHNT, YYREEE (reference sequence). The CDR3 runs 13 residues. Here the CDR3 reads CASSLVRGQGYTF. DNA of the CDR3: TGTGCCAGCAGCTTGGTCAGGGGGCAAGGCTACACCTTC.

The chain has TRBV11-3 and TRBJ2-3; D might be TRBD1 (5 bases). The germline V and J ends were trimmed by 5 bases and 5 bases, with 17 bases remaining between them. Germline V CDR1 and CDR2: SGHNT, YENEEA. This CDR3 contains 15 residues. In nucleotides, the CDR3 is TGTGCCAGCAGCGACGCCCTAGGGGTAGGAGATACGCAGTATTTT. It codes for CASSDALGVGDTQYF.

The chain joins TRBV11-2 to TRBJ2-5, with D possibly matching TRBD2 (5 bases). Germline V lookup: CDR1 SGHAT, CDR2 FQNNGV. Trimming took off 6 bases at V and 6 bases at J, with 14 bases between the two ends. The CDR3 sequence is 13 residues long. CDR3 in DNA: TGTGCCAGCAGAAATATAGCGAGAAAGACCCAGTACTTC. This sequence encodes CASRNIARKTQYF.

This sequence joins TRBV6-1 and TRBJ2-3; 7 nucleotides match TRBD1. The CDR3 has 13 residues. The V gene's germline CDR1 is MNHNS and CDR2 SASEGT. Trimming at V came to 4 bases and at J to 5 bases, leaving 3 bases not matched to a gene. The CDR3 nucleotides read TGTGCCAGCAGTGTTGACAGGGAAGATACGCAGTATTTT. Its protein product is CASSVDREDTQYF.